The 29 T cell receptor beta chains in this list originate from one sample, sequenced in a study of regulatory T cells in long-lasting Graves disease. Assembly of TCR beta libraries relied on iRepertoire HTBI primers together with Arm-PCR of CDR3 regions. TCRdb ran MiXCR on the multiplex PCR reads and lists one entry per CDR3 protein. This sample carries roughly 500,000 distinct CDR3 sequences, 11% to 15% of them seen once, and the ten largest clones take approximately 17%. Described time point: newly diagnosed GD, antithyroid drugs for less than 3 months. From RNA extracted from PBMCs, the TCR library was made. These data are also associated with another study on T cells in Graves' hyperthyroidism and ophthalmopathy.

The sequences come from peripheral blood mononuclear cells (PBMCs), collected at new diagnosis, from a patient treated with antithyroid drugs. The receptors originated from a woman aged 50 to 60 with Graves disease.

This clonotype was seen a handful of times. The chain uses TRBV18 and TRBJ2-4; D gene ambiguous. Germline values: CDR1 KGHSH, CDR2 LQKENI. V gave up 2 bases and J gave up 2 bases, with 4 bases separating them. This CDR3 has 13 residues. CDR3 bases: TGTGCCAGCTCACCAGGGTCCAAAAACATTCAGTACTTC. It yields the protein CASSPGSKNIQYF.

The rearrangement uses TRBV18 and TRBJ2-1, with 11 bases fitting TRBD2. This CDR3 is 15 amino acids long. Germline lookup yields CDR1 KGHSH and CDR2 LQKENI. Losses at the gene ends were 6 bases for V and 9 bases for J; bases not matched to a gene: 10. The CDR3 here is CASSPFSGRAIEQFF. In nucleotides, the CDR3 is TGTGCCAGCTCGCCTTTTAGCGGGAGGGCTATTGAGCAGTTCTTC.

The chain is built from TRBV5-4 and TRBJ2-5; 10 bases map to TRBD1. Germline V CDR1 and CDR2: SGHNT, YYREEE (reference sequence). The ends lost 6 bases at V and 2 bases at J; junction bases unmatched: 7. The CDR3 has 15 residues. The CDR3 DNA reads as TGTGCCAGCACCTCCGGACAGGGGGATCAAGAGACCCAGTACTTC. It translates to CASTSGQGDQETQYF.

This clonotype was detected many times. The gene calls are TRBV7-8 and TRBJ2-5; TRBD2 aligns across 8 bases. The CDR3 has 16 amino acids. Germline CDR1 SGHVS, CDR2 FQNEAQ. Germline trimming cut 5 bases from V and 5 bases from J; bases unmatched to any gene: 13. The CDR3 loop reads CASSPTRLAIGETQYF. The CDR3 DNA follows: TGTGCCAGCAGCCCAACCCGACTAGCGATTGGGGAGACCCAGTACTTC.

This clonotype has at least ten counts. The V call is TRBV20-1, the J call TRBJ2-7; no clear D gene. Deletions cut 0 bases from V and 2 bases from J, with 17 bases between. The CDR3 spans 16 residues. Germline values: CDR1 DFQATT, CDR2 SNEGSKA (reference sequence). CDR3 DNA: TGCAGTGCTAGAGATCACGCAGCTTTATTGGCCTACGAGCAGTACTTC. It specifies CSARDHAALLAYEQYF.

This chain joins TRBV11-3 and TRBJ2-2; TRBD2 aligns across 10 bases. CDR3 length equals 16 residues. With 7 bases clipped from V and 4 bases from J, the junction kept 9 bases outside the gene matches. The V gene's germline CDR1 is SGHNT and CDR2 YENEEA. CDR3 loop: CASTTSSGRGTGELFF. The CDR3 DNA is TGTGCCAGCACCACTTCTAGCGGGAGAGGCACCGGGGAGCTGTTTTTT.

This clonotype showed up many times. The J gene is TRBJ1-6, the V gene TRBV5-1; no definite D call. Between the trimmed V and J ends, which lost 1 base and 8 bases, there was a span of 7 bases. The germline V gene has CDR1 SGHRS and CDR2 YFSETQ. The CDR3 consists of 13 residues. The CDR3 DNA sequence: TGCGCCAGCAGCTTGAGGGCAGATTCACCCCTCCACTTT. This codes for CASSLRADSPLHF. Based on the CDR3 plus reference TRBV5-1 and TRBJ1-6, the full variable domain is KAGVTQTPRYLIKTRGQQVTLSCSPISGHRSVSWYQQTPGQGLQFLFEYFSETQRNKGNFPGRFSGRQFSNSRSEMNVSTLELGDSALYLCASSLRADSPLHFGNGTRLTVT.

The gene calls are TRBV7-2 and TRBJ1-2; D is undetermined. CDR3 length: 14 amino acids. V was pared by 2 bases and J by 7 bases, with 14 bases between. From germline, CDR1 is SGHTA and CDR2 FQGNSA. The CDR3 DNA follows: TGTGCCAGCAGCTTATACCCTGGTGAGACTGGCTACACCTTC. Protein product: CASSLYPGETGYTF.

This clonotype occurred a few times. This sequence joins TRBV2 and TRBJ2-7; D possibly corresponds to TRBD2 (6 bases). Per the germline V gene, CDR1 is SNHLY and CDR2 is FYNNEI. V lost 4 bases, J lost 6 bases, and 10 bases lay in between. The CDR3 is 12 residues long. The CDR3 coding sequence is TGTGCCAGCAGTGGACTAGAGAGCGAGCAGTACTTC. The encoded protein is CASSGLESEQYF.

This clonotype showed up just once. In this CDR3 the conserved last residue, phenylalanine or tryptophan, is missing, so a read error is likely. The chain recombines TRBV9 with TRBJ1-6; D not resolved. The germline V gene has CDR1 SGDLS and CDR2 YYNGEE. V gave up 0 bases and J gave up 9 bases, with 13 bases separating them. The CDR3 extends over 15 amino acids. CDR3 sequence (DNA): TGTGCCAGCAGCGTAGATGAGGGTGCCGGTTCACCCCTCCACTCT. Protein product: CASSVDEGAGSPLHS.

A word on this clonotype: A much larger clone sits a single nucleotide away, making a read error possible. CDR3 protein: CASSQGEGAYNEQYF. CDR3 DNA sequence: TGTGCCAGCAGCCAAGGGGAGGGCGCCTACAATGAGCAGTACTTC. The chain combines TRBV3-1 with TRBJ2-7; 7 nucleotides line up with TRBD2. Germline CDR1 and CDR2: LGHDT and YNNKEL (reference sequence). The trim removed 1 base at V and 7 bases at J, leaving 10 bases unmatched. CDR3 length equals 15 residues.

In its sample, this clonotype was seen many times. V usage is TRBV3-1 and J usage is TRBJ2-7; maybe TRBD1 (6 bases). Per germline, CDR1 LGHDT and CDR2 YNNKEL (reference sequence). The CDR3 sequence is 12 residues long. The V end was cut by 2 bases, the J end by 6 bases, with 8 bases between. The CDR3 is CASSQRTAEQYF. The CDR3 bases are TGTGCCAGCAGCCAAAGGACAGCCGAGCAGTACTTC.

CDR3 sequence: CASSQDPRERQQNTEAFF. DNA for the CDR3: TGTGCCAGCAGCCAAGATCCCCGAGAGAGACAACAGAACACTGAAGCTTTCTTT. This sequence joins TRBV14 and TRBJ1-1; no firm D call. This CDR3 has 18 residues. V lost 0 bases, J lost 1 base, and 18 bases lay in between. Per germline, CDR1 SGHDN and CDR2 FVKESK.

The table lists this clonotype with many counts. The rearrangement uses TRBV2 and TRBJ2-5; D tentatively reads TRBD1 or TRBD2 (5 bases each). CDR3 length equals 13 residues. V was shortened by 7 bases and J by 2 bases, with 11 bases between the two germline ends. Germline values: CDR1 SNHLY, CDR2 FYNNEI. The CDR3 bases are TGTGCCAGCAACTGGGGACGTCAAGAGACCCAGTACTTC. It is translated as CASNWGRQETQYF.

About this clonotype: Given a much more abundant clone one base away, this may be a read error. V and J are TRBV9 and TRBJ1-6, with 7 bases aligning to TRBD1. CDR1 is SGDLS, CDR2 YYNGEE, per germline. V shed 2 bases and J 4 bases; nucleotides not matched to a gene: 9. The CDR3 is 17 amino acids. CDR3 sequence (DNA): TGTGCCAGCAGCGTCTCCGGGACAGCTGGTTATAATTCACCCCTCCACTTT. Encoded protein: CASSVSGTAGYNSPLHF.

The rearrangement links TRBV5-1 to TRBJ2-7, with 8 nucleotides matching TRBD2. Germline V lookup: CDR1 SGHRS, CDR2 YFSETQ. After removal of 1 base from V and 6 bases from J, the junction contained 12 bases not matched to a gene. The CDR3 consists of 16 residues. CDR3 loop: CASSLRLSGRQLEQYF. CDR3 DNA sequence: TGCGCCAGCAGCTTGAGGTTGAGCGGGAGACAACTCGAGCAGTACTTC.

This clonotype was detected many times. The rearrangement joins TRBV6-8 to TRBJ1-2; D unclear. Germline CDR1 reads MNHGY; CDR2 reads SAAAGT. This CDR3 comprises 17 residues. V was pared by 1 base and J by 4 bases, with 19 bases between. CDR3 in DNA: TGTGCCAGCAGTTACTGGAAGTGGTATGGACGGTCCTATGGCTACACCTTC. Its translation: CASSYWKWYGRSYGYTF.

This clonotype was counted at least ten times. The rearrangement uses TRBV12-5 and TRBJ2-1, with 10 nucleotides matching TRBD2. The CDR3 loop spans 20 amino acids. The V segment lost 0 bases and the J segment 0 bases; nucleotides outside the gene matches: 11. The germline V gene encodes CDR1 LGHNT and CDR2 FRNRAP. CDR3 sequence (DNA): TGTGCTAGTGGTTTGGTAAGGTCGACTAGCGGGTCAAGCTCCTACAATGAGCAGTTCTTC. This translates into CASGLVRSTSGSSSYNEQFF.

In its sample, this clonotype was seen a few times. V is TRBV5-1 and J is TRBJ1-4; D is unresolved. Germline CDR1 SGHRS, CDR2 YFSETQ. The CDR3 runs 15 residues. V was clipped by 0 bases and J by 6 bases, with 12 bases between them. The CDR3 protein is CASSLGAGADEKLFF. CDR3 DNA sequence: TGCGCCAGCAGCTTGGGGGCAGGAGCGGATGAAAAACTGTTTTTT.

This clonotype was seen many times. CDR3 protein: CASSPTGTWGNQPQHF. The CDR3 DNA follows: TGTGCCAGCAGTCCGACAGGGACGTGGGGCAATCAGCCCCAGCATTTT. The chain combines TRBV12-3 or TRBV12-4 with TRBJ1-5; TRBD1 matches at 7 bases. V trimming: 5 bases; J trimming: 2 bases; junction bases outside the gene matches: 9. This CDR3 spans 16 amino acids.

This clonotype was seen a handful of times. The chain links TRBV19 to TRBJ2-1, with 8 bases identical to TRBD2. The J segment lost 0 bases and the V segment lost 6 bases, leaving 4 bases of the junction unmatched. Germline assignment: CDR1 LNHDA and CDR2 SQIVND (reference sequence). CDR3 size: 15 residues. The CDR3 DNA reads TGTGCCAGTAGGTTAGCGGGAACCTCCTACAATGAGCAGTTCTTC. Protein sequence: CASRLAGTSYNEQFF.

This clonotype turned up a few times. The junction and the germline gene differ at one end; a read error may be behind it. This chain links TRBV5-1 with TRBJ2-3, with 8 bases lining up with TRBD2. CDR3 length: 16 residues. The germline V gene has CDR1 SGHRS and CDR2 YFSETQ. The CDR3 DNA sequence: TGCGCCAGCGGCTTGCCGAAGCGGGAGTCAGCAGATACGCAGTATTTT. The encoded protein is CASGLPKRESADTQYF.

This clonotype was seen repeatedly, ten times or more. This rearrangement joins TRBV3-1 to TRBJ2-2; D gene uncertain. CDR1 is LGHDT, CDR2 YNNKEL, per germline (reference sequence). The V and J ends lost 0 bases and 7 bases respectively, with 15 bases between them. The CDR3 has 16 residues. CDR3 sequence reads: CASSQEPSAWGGELFF. CDR3 bases: TGTGCCAGCAGCCAAGAACCATCAGCATGGGGCGGGGAGCTGTTTTTT.

The gene calls are TRBV6-2 or TRBV6-3 and TRBJ2-1; 12 bases map to TRBD2. The CDR3 extends over 15 amino acids. J gave up 9 bases and V 6 bases, and 9 bases lay outside the gene matches. The V gene's germline CDR1 is MNHEY and CDR2 SVGEGT. As DNA, the CDR3 is TGTGCCAGCAGCCTTTGGACTAGCGGGATTGTTGAGCAGTTCTTC. Its translation is CASSLWTSGIVEQFF.

At least ten counts were recorded for this clonotype. The rearrangement links TRBV30 to TRBJ2-1, with D possibly being TRBD2 (6 bases). CDR1 is GTSNPN, CDR2 SVGIG, per germline (reference sequence). This CDR3 region has 12 residues. CDR3 DNA: TGTGCTGGGTGGTCGGGAGTGAATGAGCAGTTCTTC. Amino acid sequence: CAGWSGVNEQFF.

The V call is TRBV12-3 or TRBV12-4, the J call TRBJ2-7, with D possibly matching TRBD2 (6 bases). V dropped 2 bases and J dropped 2 bases, with 13 bases sitting between them. This CDR3 region has 15 residues. For the CDR3, the DNA is TGTGCCAGCAGTTTATTGGGAGGCCTAGCCTACGAGCAGTACTTC. It specifies CASSLLGGLAYEQYF.

In this sample, this clonotype turned up many times. The chain uses TRBV7-6 and TRBJ2-7; D could derive from TRBD1 or TRBD2 (7 bases each). V was clipped by 2 bases and J by 0 bases, with 17 bases between them. CDR3 size: 17 residues. Per the germline V gene, CDR1 is SGHVS and CDR2 is FNYEAQ. The CDR3 here is CASSLLPAGQSSYEQYF. CDR3 nucleotides: TGTGCCAGCAGCTTACTTCCAGCGGGACAGAGCTCCTACGAGCAGTACTTC.

This clonotype was counted ten times or more. The chain couples TRBV7-2 to TRBJ2-2; D unresolved. V was pared by 4 bases and J by 0 bases, with 6 bases between. Germline CDR1 and CDR2: SGHTA and FQGNSA. The CDR3 loop spans 14 amino acids. DNA for the CDR3: TGTGCCAGCAGCTCGAACCCGAACACCGGGGAGCTGTTTTTT. Its protein is CASSSNPNTGELFF.

This clonotype came up many times. The chain combines TRBV6-2 or TRBV6-3 with TRBJ2-7, with 11 bases fitting TRBD2. Germline-derived CDR1 and CDR2 are MNHEY and SVGEGT. CDR3 length: 13 residues. J was trimmed by 2 bases and V by 11 bases; bases with no gene match: 5. The CDR3 DNA follows: TGTGCCGTCCTGACTAGCGGGACCTACGAGCAGTACTTC. This sequence encodes CAVLTSGTYEQYF.